In its sample, the clone carrying this TCR beta chain was seen once. Its specificity is unknown. The table came from immunoSEQ multiplex PCR; TCRdb's copy has only in-frame clones and leaves some out. The table shows fewer than 85,000 clones, with more than 80% occurring only once. This sample stems from a study of T cell responses to AZD1222 COVID-19 vaccine. Study-wide results and caveats: The study found Spike-specific TCR breadth and depth rose after two AZD1222 doses.

Germline V gene data show CDR1 as MNHEY and CDR2 as SMNVEV (reference sequence). V was shortened by 6 bases and J by 6 bases, with 15 bases between the two germline ends. This CDR3 is 15 amino acids long. The chain recombines TRBV27 with TRBJ1-6; D not certain. The sample consisted of peripheral blood, taken on day 0 of AZD1222 vaccination. This TCR derives from an adult in good health. CDR3: CASSPFGPLNSPLHF. CDR3 DNA sequence: TGTGCCAGCAGCCCCTTCGGACCCCTTAATTCACCCCTCCACTTT.